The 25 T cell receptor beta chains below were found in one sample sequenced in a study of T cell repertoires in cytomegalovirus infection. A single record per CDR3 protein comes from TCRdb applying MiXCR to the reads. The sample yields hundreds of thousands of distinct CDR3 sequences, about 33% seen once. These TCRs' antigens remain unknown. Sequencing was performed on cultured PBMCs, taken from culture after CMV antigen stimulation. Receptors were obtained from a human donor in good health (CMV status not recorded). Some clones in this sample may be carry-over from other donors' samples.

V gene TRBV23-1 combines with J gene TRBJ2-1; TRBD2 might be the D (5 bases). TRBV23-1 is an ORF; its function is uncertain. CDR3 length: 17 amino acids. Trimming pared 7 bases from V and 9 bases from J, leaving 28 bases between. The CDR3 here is CASTKPSDAAEVPEQFF. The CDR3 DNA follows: TGCGCCAGCACCAAACCTTCGGACGCAGCGGAGGTGCCTGAGCAGTTCTTC.

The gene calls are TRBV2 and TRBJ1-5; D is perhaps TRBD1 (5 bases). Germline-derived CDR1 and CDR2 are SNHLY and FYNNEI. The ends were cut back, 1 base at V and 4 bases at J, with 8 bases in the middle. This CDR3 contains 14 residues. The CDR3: CASSEGGRNQPQHF. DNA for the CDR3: TGTGCCAGCAGTGAAGGGGGCCGGAATCAGCCCCAGCATTTT.

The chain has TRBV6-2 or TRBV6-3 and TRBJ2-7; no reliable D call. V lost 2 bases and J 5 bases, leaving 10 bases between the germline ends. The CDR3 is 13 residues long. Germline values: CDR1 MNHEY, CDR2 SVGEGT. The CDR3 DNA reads TGTGCCAGCAGTTACCCCTCCCGAGACGAGCAGTACTTC. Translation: CASSYPSRDEQYF.

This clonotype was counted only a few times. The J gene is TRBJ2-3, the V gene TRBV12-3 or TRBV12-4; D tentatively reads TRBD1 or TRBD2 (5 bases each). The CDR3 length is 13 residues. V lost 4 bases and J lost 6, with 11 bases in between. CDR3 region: CASSWGTIDTQYF. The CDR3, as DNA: TGTGCCAGCAGTTGGGGGACGATTGATACGCAGTATTTT.

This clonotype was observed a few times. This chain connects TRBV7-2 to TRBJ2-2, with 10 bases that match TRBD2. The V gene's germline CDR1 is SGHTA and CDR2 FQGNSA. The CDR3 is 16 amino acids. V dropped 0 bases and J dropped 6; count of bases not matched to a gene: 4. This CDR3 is CASSLAPSGGPGELFF. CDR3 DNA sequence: TGTGCCAGCAGCTTAGCACCTAGCGGGGGTCCCGGGGAGCTGTTTTTT.

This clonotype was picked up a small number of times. The CDR3 here is CASSQERTSGSDTQYF. The CDR3 region has the DNA TGTGCCAGCAGCCAAGAGCGGACTAGTGGGTCAGATACGCAGTATTTT. The chain couples TRBV4-2 to TRBJ2-3; 7 bases are shared with TRBD2. V shed 0 bases and J 4 bases; nucleotides not matched to a gene: 7. The CDR3 contains 16 residues. Germline V gene data show CDR1 as LGHNA and CDR2 as YNFKEQ.

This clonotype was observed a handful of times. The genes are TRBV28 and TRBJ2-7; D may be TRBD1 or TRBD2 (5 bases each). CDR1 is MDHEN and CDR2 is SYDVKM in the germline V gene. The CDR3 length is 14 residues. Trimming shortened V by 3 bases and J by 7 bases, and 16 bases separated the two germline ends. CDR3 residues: CASSFPGTSKEQYF. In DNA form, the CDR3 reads TGTGCCAGCAGTTTTCCCGGGACCTCCAAGGAGCAGTACTTC.

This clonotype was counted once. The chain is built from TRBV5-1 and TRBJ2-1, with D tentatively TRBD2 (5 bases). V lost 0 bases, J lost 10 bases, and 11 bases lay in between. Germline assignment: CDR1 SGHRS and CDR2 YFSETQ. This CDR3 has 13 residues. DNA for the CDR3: TGCGCCAGCAGCTTGGCGGGGTCACGGGAGCAGTTCTTC. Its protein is CASSLAGSREQFF.

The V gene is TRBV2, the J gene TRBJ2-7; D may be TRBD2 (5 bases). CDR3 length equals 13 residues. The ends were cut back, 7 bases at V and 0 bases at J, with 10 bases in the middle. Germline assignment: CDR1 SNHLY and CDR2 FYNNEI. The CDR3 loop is CASTGGFSYEQYF. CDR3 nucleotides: TGTGCCAGCACCGGCGGGTTCTCCTACGAGCAGTACTTC.

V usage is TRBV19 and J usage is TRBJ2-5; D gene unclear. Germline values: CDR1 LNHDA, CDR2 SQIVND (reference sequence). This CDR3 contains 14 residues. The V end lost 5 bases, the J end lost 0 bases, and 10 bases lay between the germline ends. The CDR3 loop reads CASSETANQETQYF. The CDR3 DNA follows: TGTGCCAGTAGTGAGACTGCCAACCAAGAGACCCAGTACTTC.

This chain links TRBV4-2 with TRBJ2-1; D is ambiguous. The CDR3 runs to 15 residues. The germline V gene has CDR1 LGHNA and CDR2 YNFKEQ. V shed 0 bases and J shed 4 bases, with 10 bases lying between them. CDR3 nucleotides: TGTGCCAGCAGCCAAGACCCCCGCCAGTACAATGAGCAGTTCTTC. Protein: CASSQDPRQYNEQFF.

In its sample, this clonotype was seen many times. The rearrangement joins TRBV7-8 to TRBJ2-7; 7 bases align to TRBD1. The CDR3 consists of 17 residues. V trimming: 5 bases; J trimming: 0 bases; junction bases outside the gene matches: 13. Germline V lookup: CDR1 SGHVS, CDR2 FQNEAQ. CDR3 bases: TGTGCCAGCAGCCCTAGCCTAAGGGGGACAGCCTCCTACGAGCAGTACTTC. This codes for CASSPSLRGTASYEQYF.

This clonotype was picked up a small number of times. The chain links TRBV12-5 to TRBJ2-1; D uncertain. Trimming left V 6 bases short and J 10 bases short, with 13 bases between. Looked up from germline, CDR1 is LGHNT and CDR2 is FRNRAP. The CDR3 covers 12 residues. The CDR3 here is CASGPPTREQFF. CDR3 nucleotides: TGTGCTAGTGGCCCACCGACCCGGGAGCAGTTCTTC.

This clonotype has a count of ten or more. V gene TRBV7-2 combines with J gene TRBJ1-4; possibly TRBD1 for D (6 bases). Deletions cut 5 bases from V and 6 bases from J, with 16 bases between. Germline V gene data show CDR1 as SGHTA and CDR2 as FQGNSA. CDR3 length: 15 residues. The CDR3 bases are TGTGCCAGCAGCGAACAGGGTACGGGCCATGAAAAACTGTTTTTT. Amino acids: CASSEQGTGHEKLFF.

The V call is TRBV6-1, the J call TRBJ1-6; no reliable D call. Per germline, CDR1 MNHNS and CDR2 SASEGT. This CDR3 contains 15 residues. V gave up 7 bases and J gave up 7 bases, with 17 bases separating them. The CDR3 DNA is TGTGCCAGCATCCGGGAGTTTACGGTGAATTCACCCCTCCACTTT. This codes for CASIREFTVNSPLHF.

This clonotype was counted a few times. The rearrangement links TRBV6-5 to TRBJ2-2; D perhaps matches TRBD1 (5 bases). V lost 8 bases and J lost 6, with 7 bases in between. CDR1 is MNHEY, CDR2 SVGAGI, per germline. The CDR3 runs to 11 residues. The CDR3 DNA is TGTGCCAGCGGCAGGGCCGGGGAGCTGTTTTTT. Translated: CASGRAGELFF.

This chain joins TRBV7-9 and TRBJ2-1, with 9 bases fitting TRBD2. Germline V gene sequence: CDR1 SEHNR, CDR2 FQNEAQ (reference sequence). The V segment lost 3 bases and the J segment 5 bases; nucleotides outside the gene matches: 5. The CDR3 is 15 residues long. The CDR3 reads CASSFRASGDNEQFF. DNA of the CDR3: TGTGCCAGCAGCTTCAGGGCTAGCGGGGACAATGAGCAGTTCTTC.

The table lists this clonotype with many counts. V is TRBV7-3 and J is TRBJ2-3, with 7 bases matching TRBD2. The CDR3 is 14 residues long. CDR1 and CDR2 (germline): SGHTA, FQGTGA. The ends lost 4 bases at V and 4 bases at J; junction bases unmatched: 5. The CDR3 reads CASSYGGSADTQYF. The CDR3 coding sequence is TGTGCCAGCAGCTATGGCGGGAGTGCAGATACGCAGTATTTT.

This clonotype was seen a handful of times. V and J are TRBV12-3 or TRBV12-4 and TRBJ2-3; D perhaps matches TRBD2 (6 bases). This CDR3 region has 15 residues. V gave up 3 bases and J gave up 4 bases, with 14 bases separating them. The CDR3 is CASSFRLVGADTQYF. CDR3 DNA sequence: TGTGCCAGCAGTTTCCGACTAGTGGGGGCAGATACGCAGTATTTT.

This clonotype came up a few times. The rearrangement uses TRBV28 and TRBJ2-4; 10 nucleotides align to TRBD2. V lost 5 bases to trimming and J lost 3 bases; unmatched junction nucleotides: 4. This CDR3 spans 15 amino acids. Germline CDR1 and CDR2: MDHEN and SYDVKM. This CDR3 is CASSERGGVKNIQYF. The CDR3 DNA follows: TGTGCCAGCAGTGAGCGGGGGGGCGTCAAAAACATTCAGTACTTC.

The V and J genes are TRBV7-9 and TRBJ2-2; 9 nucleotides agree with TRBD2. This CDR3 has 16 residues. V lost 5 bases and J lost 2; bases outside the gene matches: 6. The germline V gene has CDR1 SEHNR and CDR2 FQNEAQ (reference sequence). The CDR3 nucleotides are TGTGCCAGCAGCGGCCCGACTAGCGGAAACACCGGGGAGCTGTTTTTT. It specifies CASSGPTSGNTGELFF.

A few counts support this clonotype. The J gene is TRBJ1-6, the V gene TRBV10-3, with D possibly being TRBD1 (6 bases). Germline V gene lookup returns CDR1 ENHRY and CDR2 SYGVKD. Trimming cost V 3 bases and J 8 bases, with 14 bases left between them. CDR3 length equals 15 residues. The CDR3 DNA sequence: TGTGCCATCAGTGACCAAGCGGACAGTGATTCACCCCTCCACTTT. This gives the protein CAISDQADSDSPLHF.

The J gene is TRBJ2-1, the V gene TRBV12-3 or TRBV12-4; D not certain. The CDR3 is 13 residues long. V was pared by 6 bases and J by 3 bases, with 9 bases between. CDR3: CASSTDIYNEQFF. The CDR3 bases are TGTGCCAGCAGCACCGACATCTACAATGAGCAGTTCTTC.

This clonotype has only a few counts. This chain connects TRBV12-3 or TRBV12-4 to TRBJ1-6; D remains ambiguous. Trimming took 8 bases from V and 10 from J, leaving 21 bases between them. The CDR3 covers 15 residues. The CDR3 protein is CASFRSAGVGSPLHF. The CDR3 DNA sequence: TGTGCCAGCTTTAGATCAGCAGGCGTGGGATCACCCCTCCACTTT.

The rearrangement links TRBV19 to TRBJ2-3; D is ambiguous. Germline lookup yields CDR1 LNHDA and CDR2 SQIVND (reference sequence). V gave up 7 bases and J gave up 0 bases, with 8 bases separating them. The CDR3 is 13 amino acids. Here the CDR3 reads CASTSSSTDTQYF. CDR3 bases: TGTGCCAGTACGTCATCTAGCACAGATACGCAGTATTTT. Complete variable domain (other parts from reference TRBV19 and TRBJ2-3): DGGITQSPKYLFRKEGQNVTLSCEQNLNHDAMYWYRQDPGQGLRLIYYSQIVNDFQKGDIAEGYSVSREKKESFPLTVTSAQKNPTAFYLCASTSSSTDTQYFGPGTRLTVL.